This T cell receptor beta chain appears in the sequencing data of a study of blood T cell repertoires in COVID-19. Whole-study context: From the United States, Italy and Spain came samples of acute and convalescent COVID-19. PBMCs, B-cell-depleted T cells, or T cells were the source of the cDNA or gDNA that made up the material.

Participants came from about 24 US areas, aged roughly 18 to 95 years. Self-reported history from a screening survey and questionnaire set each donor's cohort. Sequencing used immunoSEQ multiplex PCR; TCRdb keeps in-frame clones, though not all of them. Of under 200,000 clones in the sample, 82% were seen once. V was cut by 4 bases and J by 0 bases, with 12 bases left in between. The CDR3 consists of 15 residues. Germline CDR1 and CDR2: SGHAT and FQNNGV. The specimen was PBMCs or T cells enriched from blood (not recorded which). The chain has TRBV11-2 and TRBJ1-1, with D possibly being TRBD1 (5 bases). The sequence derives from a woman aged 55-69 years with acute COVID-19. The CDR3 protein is CASSSRQIMNTEAFF. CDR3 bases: TGTGCCAGCAGCTCACGACAGATCATGAACACTGAAGCTTTCTTT.